A selection of T cell receptor beta chains follows, all from one sample in a study of read filtering for tumor transcriptome and immune sequencing. TCRdb recomputed calls from the reads with MiXCR, one row per CDR3 protein. The sample has 90,000 or so distinct CDR3 sequences, about a fifth seen once. Sequencing was carried out using a population of CD138-negative cells sorted from bone marrow. The receptors shown here come from a donor at least 40 years old with multiple myeloma. CDR3s include the opening cysteine and the closing phenylalanine or tryptophan. The D gene is left open where the match is weak. Some rows have no size entry. The others give once, few or many, or a class for an expanded clone.

D gene,CDR3 length,V gene,clone size,J gene,CDR3 DNA,CDR3 protein
.,16,TRBV28,many,TRBJ1-5,TGTGCCAGCAGTTTCCGGGCGCGGGGTGGCAATCAGCCCCAGCATTTT,CASSFRARGGNQPQHF
.,15,TRBV6-1,many,TRBJ2-1,TGTGCCAGCAGCACGCTTAGCCACTCCTACAATGAGCAGTTCTTC,CASSTLSHSYNEQFF
.,14,TRBV20-1,few,TRBJ2-2,TGCAGTGCTAGAGATGGGAAGGGGGCCGGGGAGCTGTTTTTT,CSARDGKGAGELFF
TRBD2,15,TRBV7-2,.,TRBJ2-7,TGTGCCAGCAGCTTAGACGGGACTAGCTCCTACGAGCAGTACTTC,CASSLDGTSSYEQYF
.,12,TRBV16,few,TRBJ1-5,TGTGCCAGCAGCCAATCGGAGCAGCCCCAGCATTTT,CASSQSEQPQHF
.,15,TRBV29-1,many,TRBJ2-4,TGCAGCGTTGAAGGACATAAGACAGGCAAAAACATTCAGTACTTC,CSVEGHKTGKNIQYF
.,13,TRBV19,many,TRBJ1-2,TGTGCCAGTAGTTTTAAGTCATTGTATGGCTACACCTTC,CASSFKSLYGYTF
.,13,TRBV15,few,TRBJ2-2,TGTGCCACCAGCAGAGCCTCCATTGGGGAGCTGTTTTTT,CATSRASIGELFF
TRBD1,16,TRBV4-1,many,TRBJ2-2,TGCGCCAGCAGAGCTGACAGGGGTGGGGACACCGGGGAGCTGTTTTTT,CASRADRGGDTGELFF
.,16,TRBV5-1,.,TRBJ2-3,TGTGCCAGCAGCGCCCCCGGGACTGACACCACAGATACGCAGTATTTT,CASSAPGTDTTDTQYF
.,14,TRBV7-9,.,TRBJ2-4,TGTGCCAGCAGCTCCCGGGCCCTGCCGAACATTCAGTACTTC,CASSSRALPNIQYF
TRBD2,17,TRBV3-1,many,TRBJ2-1,TGTGCCAGCAGCCAGTCGACTAGCGGGGGCGTCAACAATGAGCAGTTCTTC,CASSQSTSGGVNNEQFF
TRBD2,16,TRBV12-3/TRBV12-4,.,TRBJ2-4,TGTGCCAGCAGTTTTATGGCGGGGGGGCGGAGGGACATTCAGTACTTC,CASSFMAGGRRDIQYF
.,15,TRBV4-1,.,TRBJ1-2,TGCGCCAGCAGCCCGGACCCTAACGATAACTATGGCTACACCTTC,CASSPDPNDNYGYTF
TRBD2,18,TRBV5-1,many,TRBJ2-1,TGCGCCAGCAGCCCCTATTTGCAAATAGCGGGGGGGCAGAGTGAGCAGTTCTTC,CASSPYLQIAGGQSEQFF
.,13,TRBV21-1,few,TRBJ2-3,TGTGCCAGCTCAAGGGGACCCACAGATACGCAGTATTTT,CASSRGPTDTQYF
.,13,TRBV6-1,.,TRBJ2-2,TGTGCCAGCAAGGGGTCGAACACCGGGGAGCTGTTTTTT,CASKGSNTGELFF
TRBD2,15,TRBV12-3/TRBV12-4,many,TRBJ2-7,TGTGCCAGCAGTCTAGACACGGGACTAGCTTACGAGCAGTACTTC,CASSLDTGLAYEQYF
.,12,TRBV19,many,TRBJ2-2,TGTGCCACCGGACAGTTCCCCGGGGAGCTGTTTTTT,CATGQFPGELFF
.,14,TRBV7-9,.,TRBJ2-3,TGTGCCAGCAGCTCCCTTGTAGGCACAGATACGCAGTATTTT,CASSSLVGTDTQYF
TRBD1,14,TRBV4-2,many,TRBJ2-7,TGTGCCAGCAGCCCAGGGGGTGTGGTCTACGAGCAGTACTTC,CASSPGGVVYEQYF
.,14,TRBV28,.,TRBJ1-5,TGTGCCAGCAGTTTCTCGGAGGGGGATCAGCCCCAGCATTTT,CASSFSEGDQPQHF
.,15,TRBV19,many,TRBJ2-1,TGTGCCAGTAGTATGAACAGCTTAGTTTACAATGAGCAGTTCTTC,CASSMNSLVYNEQFF